The 12 T cell receptor beta chains below all came from one sample that was sequenced in a study of identical twins. MiXCR was run by TCRdb on the 5' RACE reads, yielding one entry per CDR3 protein. The sample holds roughly 230,000 distinct CDR3 sequences, approximately 8.6% seen once. These data were also reused for a study on yellow fever vaccine responses in identical twins.

Sequences were obtained from CD8+ T cells sorted from blood. The receptors shown here come from a woman between 18 and 29 years old in good health.

This clonotype was observed a few times. CDR3 region: CASSRAGGNEQFF. For the CDR3, the DNA is TGTGCCAGCAGCCGCGCGGGGGGGAATGAGCAGTTCTTC. V is TRBV7-2 and J is TRBJ2-1; 9 bases match TRBD2. The CDR3 length is 13 residues. From germline, CDR1 is SGHTA and CDR2 FQGNSA. The V and J ends lost 5 bases and 7 bases, in that order; junction bases with no gene match: 3. Full variable domain (remainder filled in from reference TRBV7-2 and TRBJ2-1): GAGVSQSPSNKVTEKGKDVELRCDPISGHTALYWYRQSLGQGLEFLIYFQGNSAPDKSGLPSDRFSAERTGGSVSTLTIQRTQQEDSAVYLCASSRAGGNEQFFGPGTRLTVL.

This clonotype was observed a handful of times. This chain links TRBV20-1 with TRBJ2-1, with D possibly being TRBD1 or TRBD2 (5 bases each). Germline CDR1 and CDR2: DFQATT and SNEGSKA (reference sequence). The V and J ends lost 0 bases and 9 bases respectively, with 24 bases between them. The CDR3 totals 17 residues. The CDR3 loop reads CSARDSEYEGPWGEQFF. The CDR3, as DNA: TGCAGTGCTAGAGATTCAGAGTACGAGGGGCCTTGGGGTGAGCAGTTCTTC.

In the case of this clonotype: This could be a read error, since a much larger clone is one nucleotide away. The chain has TRBV6-5 and TRBJ1-1, with D unresolved. V was cut by 5 bases and J by 7 bases, with 11 bases left in between. The CDR3 spans 12 residues. Germline loops: CDR1 MNHEY, CDR2 SVGAGI. CDR3 DNA sequence: TGTGCCAGCAGTCCGGTCAGTATTGAAGCTTTCTTT. Its protein product is CASSPVSIEAFF.

The genes are TRBV5-1 and TRBJ2-7, with a tentative D call TRBD1 (7 bases). Trimming took off 4 bases at V and 0 bases at J, with 14 bases between the two ends. CDR1 is SGHRS and CDR2 is YFSETQ in the germline V gene. The CDR3 totals 15 residues. The DNA for the CDR3 is TGCGCCAGCAGCGGGGGGACAGCTAGCTCCTACGAGCAGTACTTC. Amino acids: CASSGGTASSYEQYF.

On this clonotype: This sequence may be a read error, since a much larger clone differs from it by one base. The chain has TRBV29-1 and TRBJ2-7; D remains ambiguous. The length of the CDR3 is 12 residues. Germline V lookup: CDR1 SQVTM, CDR2 ANQGSEA. This chain's CDR3 is CSAEDGYYEQYF. The CDR3 DNA reads TGCAGCGCTGAAGATGGCTACTACGAGCAGTACTTC.

This clonotype appeared a few times. The rearrangement links TRBV29-1 to TRBJ2-7; 12 nucleotides agree with TRBD1. Germline V gives CDR1 SQVTM, CDR2 ANQGSEA. V lost 4 bases, J lost 4 bases, and 5 bases stayed unmatched. The CDR3 consists of 14 residues. CDR3 nucleotides: TGCAGCGTTGTCGGGACAGGGGGCGGTTACGAGCAGTACTTC. Translation: CSVVGTGGGYEQYF.

The gene calls are TRBV4-3 and TRBJ2-7; D gene uncertain. Germline values: CDR1 LGHNA, CDR2 YSLEER. Trimming removed 1 base at V and 2 bases at J, with 12 bases between. The CDR3 sequence is 15 residues long. For the CDR3, the DNA is TGCGCCAGCAGCCAAGCGGCGGATTCTACCTACGAGCAGTACTTC. This translates into CASSQAADSTYEQYF.

There are many counts of this clonotype. The chain has TRBV7-8 and TRBJ2-7; 7 bases fit TRBD1. V lost 5 bases, J lost 4 bases, and 11 bases stayed unmatched. The CDR3 spans 15 residues. Per the germline V gene, CDR1 is SGHVS and CDR2 is FQNEAQ. CDR3 nucleotide sequence: TGTGCCAGCAGCGCCGACCCCGGACAGGTATACGAGCAGTACTTC. Translating it yields CASSADPGQVYEQYF.

This chain links TRBV7-9 with TRBJ1-1; 8 nucleotides match TRBD1. Germline trimming cut 1 base from V and 11 bases from J; bases unmatched to any gene: 9. CDR3 length: 14 amino acids. Germline V gene data show CDR1 as SEHNR and CDR2 as FQNEAQ (reference sequence). In DNA form, the CDR3 reads TGTGCCAGCAGCTTAGGTCGGCAGGGGGCAGGTGCTTTCTTT. This encodes CASSLGRQGAGAFF.

In its sample, this clonotype was seen a few times. The chain employs TRBV6-1 and TRBJ1-2; a possible D gene is TRBD1 (5 bases). In germline, CDR1 is MNHNS, CDR2 SASEGT. V dropped 6 bases and J dropped 1 base, with 18 bases sitting between them. This CDR3 contains 16 residues. The DNA for the CDR3 is TGTGCCAGCAGGGGCCTTCGGGGGACGGATAACTATGGCTACACCTTC. Translation: CASRGLRGTDNYGYTF.

This clonotype was recorded many times. This chain connects TRBV15 to TRBJ2-5; a possible D gene is TRBD1 (6 bases). The V gene's germline CDR1 is LNHNV and CDR2 YYDKDF (reference sequence). The V and J ends lost 5 bases and 4 bases respectively, with 14 bases between them. The length of the CDR3 is 14 residues. CDR3 amino acids: CATSPTGSRETQYF. The CDR3 DNA reads as TGTGCCACCAGCCCAACAGGGAGTCGAGAGACCCAGTACTTC. Full variable domain (missing parts from reference TRBV15 and TRBJ2-5): DAMVIQNPRYQVTQFGKPVTLSCSQTLNHNVMYWYQQKSSQAPKLLFHYYDKDFNNEADTPDNFQSRRPNTSFCFLDIRSPGLGDTAMYLCATSPTGSRETQYFGPGTRLLVL.

In its sample, this clonotype was seen many times. The gene calls are TRBV20-1 and TRBJ2-2; 8 bases fit TRBD2. This CDR3 is built from 16 residues. The ends lost 3 bases at V and 3 bases at J; junction bases unmatched: 9. The germline V gene has CDR1 DFQATT and CDR2 SNEGSKA (reference sequence). In nucleotides, the CDR3 is TGCAGTGCTAGGGACTCAGGACTAGCTGACACCGGGGAGCTGTTTTTT. This gives the protein CSARDSGLADTGELFF.